Sequencing of this TCR beta chain was carried out in a study of T cells in Graves' hyperthyroidism and ophthalmopathy. Germline-derived CDR1 and CDR2 are SGHKS and YYEKEE (reference sequence). V was cut by 1 base and J by 8 bases, with 13 bases left in between. CDR3 length equals 13 residues. General study findings and limits: Most clonotypes that expanded in the thyroid above 0.001 also showed up in blood.

Amplification yielded TCR beta CDR3 regions, with RNA transcripts as the source. Initially, a first-round RT-PCR of the TCR CDR3 employed the HTBI primer set. Via MiXCR, TCRdb re-called the multiplex PCR reads, giving one row per CDR3 protein. The data hold hundreds of thousands of distinct CDR3 sequences, with over 35% observed a single time. In this sample, this clonotype turned up a few times. The antigen is unknown. Among the patients, aged 18 to 65, hyperthyroidism was newly diagnosed and had lasted under 2 months. Sequenced sample: blood. The chain has TRBV5-5 and TRBJ2-7; TRBD2 might be the D (6 bases). The receptor was derived from a man in his late teens or twenties with Graves' hyperthyroidism. The CDR3 nucleotides are TGTGCCAGCAGCTTGTCGGGCGGGAAGAAGCAGTACTTC. It encodes CASSLSGGKKQYF.